This T cell receptor beta chain was captured by sequencing in a study of cytomegalovirus exposure and HLA in healthy donors. The PCR made use of 60 Vbeta and 13 Jbeta primers. The protocol was immunoSEQ multiplex PCR, while the TCRdb copy is restricted to in-frame clones and leaves out a portion. This table holds about 200,000 clones, around 78% found once. The sample comprised PBMCs. The TCR comes from a man aged 30 to 39 in good health and CMV-seronegative.

CDR3: CASSLVGRANEQFF. CDR3 in DNA: TGTGCCAGCAGCTTGGTCGGGAGGGCCAATGAGCAGTTCTTC. The V and J genes are TRBV5-5 and TRBJ2-1; 8 bases match TRBD2. V shed 0 bases and J 6 bases; nucleotides not matched to a gene: 2. The CDR3 has 14 amino acids. Per the germline V gene, CDR1 is SGHKS and CDR2 is YYEKEE (reference sequence).